A single sample is the source of the 12 T cell receptor beta chains below, sequenced in a study of blood T cell repertoires in COVID-19. Clones were read by immunoSEQ multiplex PCR, and TCRdb kept only the in-frame ones, dropping some. The data show under 350,000 clones, 65% to 90% seen once. Sequencing was done on a sample of PBMCs or T cells enriched from blood (not recorded which). The receptors here all came from a man aged 25 to 40 who had recovered from COVID-19.

This clone was seen only once. The chain joins TRBV5-1 to TRBJ1-4; D remains unclear. V was clipped by 4 bases and J by 4 bases, with 11 bases between them. The germline V gene has CDR1 SGHRS and CDR2 YFSETQ. This CDR3 is built from 14 residues. CDR3 sequence (DNA): TGCGCCAGCAGCACGGCCGCGGGTAATGAAAAACTGTTTTTT. It codes for CASSTAAGNEKLFF.

This CDR3 reads CASNTDRGDHEQYF. In nucleotides, the CDR3 is TGTGCCAGCAACACGGACAGGGGGGATCACGAGCAGTACTTC. The chain is built from TRBV2 and TRBJ2-7, with 10 positions matching TRBD1. This CDR3 comprises 14 residues. The V gene end was trimmed by 7 bases and the J gene end by 5 bases; junction bases not matched to a gene: 8. Germline loops: CDR1 SNHLY, CDR2 FYNNEI.

This sequence joins TRBV25-1 and TRBJ1-3; no firm D call. The V gene lost 8 bases and the J gene lost 4 bases, with 9 bases spanning the gap. The CDR3 runs 12 residues. Germline V gene lookup returns CDR1 MGHDK and CDR2 SYGVNS. The CDR3 DNA reads TGTGCCAGCTCCCCAAGCGGAAACACCATATATTTT. This translates into CASSPSGNTIYF.

This rearrangement joins TRBV3-1 (or the pseudogene TRBV3-2) to TRBJ1-2; 8 bases are a match to TRBD1. Trimming removed 4 bases from V and 3 bases from J; junction bases left unmatched: 10. The CDR3 spans 16 residues. The germline V gene encodes CDR1 LGHDT and CDR2 YNNKEL (reference sequence). In nucleotides, the CDR3 is TGTGCCAGCAGCCCGCTTTCCGGGACAGGTGACTATGGCTACACCTTC. It translates to CASSPLSGTGDYGYTF.

The V call is TRBV19, the J call TRBJ2-5, with a tentative D call TRBD1 (6 bases). The length of the CDR3 is 14 residues. Per germline, CDR1 LNHDA and CDR2 SQIVND (reference sequence). Trimming took 6 bases from V and 0 from J, leaving 11 bases between them. CDR3 sequence (DNA): TGTGCCAGTAGCTGGGCAGGGGACCAAGAGACCCAGTACTTC. Its translation is CASSWAGDQETQYF.

V is TRBV27 and J is TRBJ2-4; 7 bases fit TRBD1. Trimming removed 2 bases from V and 7 bases from J; junction bases left unmatched: 2. The CDR3 is 13 residues long. The germline V gene encodes CDR1 MNHEY and CDR2 SMNVEV (reference sequence). The CDR3 here is CASSLNRGNIQYF. CDR3 nucleotides: TGTGCCAGCAGTTTAAACAGGGGTAACATTCAGTACTTC.

The V and J genes are TRBV20-1 and TRBJ2-7; D perhaps matches TRBD2 (6 bases). Germline V gene lookup returns CDR1 DFQATT and CDR2 SNEGSKA (reference sequence). The CDR3 is 13 residues long. The V end lost 3 bases, the J end lost 5 bases, and 14 bases lay between the germline ends. The CDR3 region is CSASGGRIDEQYF. The CDR3 DNA reads as TGCAGTGCTAGTGGTGGGAGGATCGACGAGCAGTACTTC.

The CDR3 spells CSASQAGYEQYF. The CDR3, as DNA: TGCAGTGCTAGTCAGGCAGGCTACGAGCAGTACTTC. The chain joins TRBV20-1 to TRBJ2-7; D is ambiguous. Trimming removed 3 bases at V and 3 bases at J, with 9 bases between. This CDR3 spans 12 amino acids. Germline-derived CDR1 and CDR2 are DFQATT and SNEGSKA (reference sequence).

This rearrangement joins TRBV5-1 to TRBJ1-2, with 9 bases fitting TRBD1. Per the germline V gene, CDR1 is SGHRS and CDR2 is YFSETQ. Trimming cost V 1 base and J 2 bases; bases outside gene matches: 9. The CDR3 spans 17 residues. The CDR3 coding sequence is TGCGCCAGCAGCTTGAGTGGGACAGGGTATACCAACTATGGCTACACCTTC. It specifies CASSLSGTGYTNYGYTF.

The chain employs TRBV28 and TRBJ1-5; 7 bases agree with TRBD1. From germline, CDR1 is MDHEN and CDR2 SYDVKM. The CDR3 consists of 15 residues. The V segment lost 6 bases and the J segment 4 bases; nucleotides outside the gene matches: 9. Written as DNA, the CDR3 is TGTGCCAGCAGGGTCGGACAGGTGGGGAATCAGCCCCAGCATTTT. Translation gives CASRVGQVGNQPQHF.

This chain joins TRBV24-1 and TRBJ2-3; the match to TRBD1 covers 8 bases. The CDR3 consists of 17 residues. The germline V gene encodes CDR1 KGHDR and CDR2 SFDVKD. Trimming removed 1 base from V and 0 bases from J; junction bases left unmatched: 5. The CDR3 DNA follows: TGTGCCACCAGTGATTTCACAGGGGGAACTAGCACAGATACGCAGTATTTT. It is translated as CATSDFTGGTSTDTQYF.

The J gene is TRBJ2-5, the V gene TRBV11-2; no clear D. Germline CDR1 SGHAT, CDR2 FQNNGV. The CDR3 totals 14 residues. V was cut by 2 bases and J by 1 base, with 8 bases left in between. For the CDR3, the DNA is TGTGCCAGCAGCTTATTTAACAGCCAAGAGACCCAGTACTTC. Translating gives CASSLFNSQETQYF.